The sample holds a few counts of the clone carrying this T cell receptor beta chain. This sample is part of a study of OX40 agonist ivuxolimab in advanced cancers. About the study: Dose-escalation patients suffered from hepatocellular carcinoma, melanoma, renal cell or head and neck cancer.

The assay was immunoSEQ multiplex PCR, and TCRdb's table has in-frame clones only and misses some. The sample yields 75,000 to 80,000 clones, around 88% seen once. The CDR3 length is 17 residues. Trimming removed 0 bases from V and 7 bases from J; junction bases left unmatched: 10. CDR1 is SGHVS, CDR2 FNYEAQ, per germline. This clonotype was obtained from an adult with an advanced solid tumor such as melanoma, head and neck, liver or kidney cancer. This rearrangement joins TRBV7-6 to TRBJ2-2, with 8 bases that match TRBD2. Here the sequenced sample was CD4+ or CD8+ T cells sorted from blood, taken in a trial of the OX40 agonist ivuxolimab. The CDR3 is CASSLATGGPVNGELFF. The CDR3 bases are TGTGCCAGCAGCTTAGCGACGGGGGGGCCCGTAAACGGGGAGCTGTTTTTT.